This record covers a single T cell receptor beta chain. This clonotype was seen many times. Its binding antigen is unknown. Per-base quality was not reported, and no clone a single base away is much larger than it. This sample was included in a study of read filtering for tumor transcriptome and immune sequencing (TCRdb year 2020). About the full investigation: Of the patients in the cohort, more than 16 were male and 14 were female, and their mean age was 65.9 years, with a range of roughly 40 to 80. TCR repertoires obtained by targeted immune repertoire sequencing and by bulk whole-transcriptome sequencing performed on the same bone marrow samples were compared. Under revised international staging, roughly 8 patients fell into R-ISS I, approximately 15 into R-ISS II and roughly 7 into R-ISS III. After DNase treatment, whole-transcriptome libraries were prepared using the TruSeq RNA Access Library Prep Kit. As a main aim, a read-filtering strategy for immune repertoire data was addressed, with the specific question being whether clonotypes supported by a single read should be removed. TCR-region mapped reads per sample ranged from about 4 to 10.27 million with IR-seq versus only about 75 to 1,400 with RNA-seq.

The paper as a whole reports these results and caveats: In IR-seq, roughly four fifths of clonotypes but about 4% of total reads were represented by single-read clonotypes, whereas in RNA-seq, less than 75% of clonotypes and 40% to 55% of reads were represented by single-read clonotypes. The sorted CD138-negative fraction was composed of a mixed bone marrow immune population rather than of purified T cells. Removing single-read clonotypes increased the correlation between IR-seq and RNA-seq shared clonotype proportions. IR-seq captured clonotypes at much higher depth and more reliably than RNA-seq, and smaller IR-seq throughput sufficed to identify most shared clonotypes.

Each patient had bone marrow sampled at the time of active disease. Bone marrow mononuclear cells were isolated by Ficoll-Hypaque density gradient centrifugation. Myeloma plasma cells were removed and CD138-negative cells were obtained by negative selection following labeling with CD138 magnetic microbeads on a MACS separator. The purity of the isolated cells was checked by flow cytometry with CD138 antibodies on an Attune NxT. TRIzol reagent was used to extract total RNA, and a NanoDrop spectrophotometer was used to quantify the extracted RNA. For each patient, paired RNA-seq and IR-seq were run on the CD138-negative bone marrow sample from that patient. Inclusive of the bounding cysteine and phenylalanine, the CDR3 is 15 residues long. Only the CDR3 part of the read is kept: 45 bases, read in frame from the first base. At the junction V is shortened by 2 bases and J by 4 bases, with 11 bases in between.

TCR libraries were built from roughly 400 ng RNA with the Immunoverse kit, using molecular barcoded adaptors covering alpha/delta and beta/gamma chains. The same RNA used for transcriptome sequencing was used for TCR library preparation. Sequencing of the TCR libraries was done on an Illumina HiSeq 4000 with 2 x 150 cycles. The paper's data handling went like this. MiXCR aligned TCR reads to human V, D, J and C references and assembled the aligned reads into CDR3 clonotypes, with quality filtering and error correction included. Clonotype counts and gene usage diversity were analyzed with the tcR package in R. For inspection of raw mapping reads, RNA-seq reads were mapped by STAR aligner version 2.5.3a onto GRCh37 of the human genome. To test the effect of sequencing depth on detected clonotypes, IR-seq fastq files were randomly downsampled using Seqtk 1.3. Through fastp at Q25 and MiXCR, TCRdb rebuilt clones from the public reads, retaining in-frame beta chains. CDR3 protein sequences are deduplicated, and each keeps its most common genes and DNA. TCRdb's processing, not the authors' own work, is the source of the V and J calls. Present in this sample are tens of thousands of distinct CDR3 sequences, roughly 20% of which were seen just once. The ten largest clones capture about 40% of the sample.

The chain is encoded by TRBV23-1 joined to TRBJ2-2, with the D assignment possibly TRBD1 or TRBD2, given 5 matching bases for each. TRBV23-1 is assigned to the ORF class and has an uncertain function. Sequencing input: a population of CD138-negative cells sorted from bone marrow. What the cell subset or site label conveys for this sample: bone marrow mononuclear cells depleted of CD138+ plasma/myeloma cells by negative magnetic selection. The origin of this receptor is a donor at least 40 years old with multiple myeloma. The DNA sequence follows: TGCGCCAGCAGTCAACGGGGCGGACTCACCGGGGAGCTGTTTTTT. Translated, this gives CASSQRGGLTGELFF.